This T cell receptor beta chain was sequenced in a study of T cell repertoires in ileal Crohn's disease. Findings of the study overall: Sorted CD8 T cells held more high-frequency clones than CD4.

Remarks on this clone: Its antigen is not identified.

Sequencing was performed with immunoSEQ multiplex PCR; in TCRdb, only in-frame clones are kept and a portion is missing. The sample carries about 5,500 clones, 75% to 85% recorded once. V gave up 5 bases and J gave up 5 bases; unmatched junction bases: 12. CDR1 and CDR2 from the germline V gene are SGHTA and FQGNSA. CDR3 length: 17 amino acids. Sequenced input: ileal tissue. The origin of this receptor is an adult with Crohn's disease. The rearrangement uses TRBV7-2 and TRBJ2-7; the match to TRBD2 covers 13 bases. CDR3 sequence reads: CASSPTSGGPIAHEQYF. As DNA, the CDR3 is TGTGCCAGCAGCCCGACTAGCGGGGGGCCAATAGCTCACGAGCAGTACTTC. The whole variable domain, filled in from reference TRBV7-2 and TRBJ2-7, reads GAGVSQSPSNKVTEKGKDVELRCDPISGHTALYWYRQSLGQGLEFLIYFQGNSAPDKSGLPSDRFSAERTGGSVSTLTIQRTQQEDSAVYLCASSPTSGGPIAHEQYFGPGTRLTVT.